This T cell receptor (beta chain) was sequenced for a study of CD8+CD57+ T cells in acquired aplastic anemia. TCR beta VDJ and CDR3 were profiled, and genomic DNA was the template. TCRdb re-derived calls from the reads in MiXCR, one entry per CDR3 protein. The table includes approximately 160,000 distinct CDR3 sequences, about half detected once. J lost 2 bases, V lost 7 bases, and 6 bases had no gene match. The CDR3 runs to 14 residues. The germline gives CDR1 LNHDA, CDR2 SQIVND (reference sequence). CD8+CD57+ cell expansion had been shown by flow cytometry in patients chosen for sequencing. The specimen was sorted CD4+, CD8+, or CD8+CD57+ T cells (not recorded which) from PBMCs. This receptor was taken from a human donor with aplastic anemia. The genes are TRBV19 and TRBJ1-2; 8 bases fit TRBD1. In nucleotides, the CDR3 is TGTGCCAGTAACGACAGGGGACTCAACTATGGCTACACCTTC. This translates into CASNDRGLNYGYTF.